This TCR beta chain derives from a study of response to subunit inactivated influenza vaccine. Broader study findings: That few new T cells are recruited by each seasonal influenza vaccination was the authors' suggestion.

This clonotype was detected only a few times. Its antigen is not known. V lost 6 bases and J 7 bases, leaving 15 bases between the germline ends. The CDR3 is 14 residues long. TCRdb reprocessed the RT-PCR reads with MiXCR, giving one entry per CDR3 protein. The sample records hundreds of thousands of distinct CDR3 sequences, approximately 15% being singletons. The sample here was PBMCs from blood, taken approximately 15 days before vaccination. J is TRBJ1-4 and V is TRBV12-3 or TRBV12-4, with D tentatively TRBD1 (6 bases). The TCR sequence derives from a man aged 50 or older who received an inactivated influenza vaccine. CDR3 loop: CASSMTGGGEKLFF. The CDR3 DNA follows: TGTGCCAGCAGCATGACAGGAGGCGGTGAAAAACTGTTTTTT.